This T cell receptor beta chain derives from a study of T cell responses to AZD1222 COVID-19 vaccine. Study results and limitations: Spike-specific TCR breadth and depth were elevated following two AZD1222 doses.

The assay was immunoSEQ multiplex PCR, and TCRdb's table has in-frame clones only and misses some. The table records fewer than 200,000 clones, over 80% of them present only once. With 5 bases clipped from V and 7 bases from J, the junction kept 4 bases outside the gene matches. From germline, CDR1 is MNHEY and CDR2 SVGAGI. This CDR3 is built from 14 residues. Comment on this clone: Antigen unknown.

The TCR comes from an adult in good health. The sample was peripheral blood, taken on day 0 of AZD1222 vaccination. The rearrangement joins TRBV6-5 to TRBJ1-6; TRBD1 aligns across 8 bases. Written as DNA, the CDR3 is TGTGCCAGCAGTCATCAGGGGGCCAATTCACCCCTCCACTTT. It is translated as CASSHQGANSPLHF.